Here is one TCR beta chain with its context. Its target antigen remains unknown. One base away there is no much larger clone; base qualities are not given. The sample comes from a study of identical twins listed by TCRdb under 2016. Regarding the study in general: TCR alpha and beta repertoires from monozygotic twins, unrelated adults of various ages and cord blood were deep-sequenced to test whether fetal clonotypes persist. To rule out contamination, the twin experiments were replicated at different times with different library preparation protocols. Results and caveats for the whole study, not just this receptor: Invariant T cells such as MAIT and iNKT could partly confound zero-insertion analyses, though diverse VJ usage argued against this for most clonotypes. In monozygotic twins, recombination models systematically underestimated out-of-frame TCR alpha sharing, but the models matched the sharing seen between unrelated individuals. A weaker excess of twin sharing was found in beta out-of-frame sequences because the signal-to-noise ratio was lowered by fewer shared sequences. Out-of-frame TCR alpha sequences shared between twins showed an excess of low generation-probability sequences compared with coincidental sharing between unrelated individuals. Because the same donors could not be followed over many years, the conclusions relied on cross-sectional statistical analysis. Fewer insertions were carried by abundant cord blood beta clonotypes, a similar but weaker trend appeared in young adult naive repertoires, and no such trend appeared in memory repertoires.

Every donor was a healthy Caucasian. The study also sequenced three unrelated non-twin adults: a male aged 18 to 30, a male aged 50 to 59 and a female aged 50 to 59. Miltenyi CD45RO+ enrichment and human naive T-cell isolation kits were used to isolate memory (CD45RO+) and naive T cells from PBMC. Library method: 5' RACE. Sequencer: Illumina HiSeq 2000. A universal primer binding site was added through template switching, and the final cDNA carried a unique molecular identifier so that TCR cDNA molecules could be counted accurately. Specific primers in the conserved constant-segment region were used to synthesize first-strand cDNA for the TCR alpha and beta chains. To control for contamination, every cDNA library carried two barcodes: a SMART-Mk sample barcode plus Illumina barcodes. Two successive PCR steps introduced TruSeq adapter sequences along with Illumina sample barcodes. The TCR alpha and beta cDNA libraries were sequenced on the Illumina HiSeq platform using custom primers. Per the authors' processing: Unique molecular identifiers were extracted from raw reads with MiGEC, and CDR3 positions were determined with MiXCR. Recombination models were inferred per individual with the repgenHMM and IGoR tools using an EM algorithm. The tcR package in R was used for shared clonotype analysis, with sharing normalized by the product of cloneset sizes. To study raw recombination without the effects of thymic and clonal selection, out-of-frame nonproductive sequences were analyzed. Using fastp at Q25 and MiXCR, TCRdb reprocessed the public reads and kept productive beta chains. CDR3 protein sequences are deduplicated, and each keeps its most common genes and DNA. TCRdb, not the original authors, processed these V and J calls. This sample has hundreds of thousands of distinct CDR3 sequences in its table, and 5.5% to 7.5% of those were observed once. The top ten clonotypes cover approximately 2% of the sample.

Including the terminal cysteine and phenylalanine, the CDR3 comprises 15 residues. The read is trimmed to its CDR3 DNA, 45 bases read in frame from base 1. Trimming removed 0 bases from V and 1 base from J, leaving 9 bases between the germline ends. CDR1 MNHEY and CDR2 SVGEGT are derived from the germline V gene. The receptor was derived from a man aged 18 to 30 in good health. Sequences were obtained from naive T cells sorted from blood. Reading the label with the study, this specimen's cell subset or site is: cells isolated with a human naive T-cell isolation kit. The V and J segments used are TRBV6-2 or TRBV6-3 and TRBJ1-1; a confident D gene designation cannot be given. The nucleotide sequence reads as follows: TGTGCCAGCAGTTACTCGCCGATTTCGAACACTGAAGCTTTCTTT. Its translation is CASSYSPISNTEAFF.